The 11 T cell receptor beta chains below all came from one sample that was sequenced in a study of identical twins. One entry per CDR3 protein, called by TCRdb with MiXCR from the 5' RACE reads. The sample consists of hundreds of thousands of distinct CDR3 sequences, about 12% of them appearing once. This sample also appeared in a second study, on yellow fever vaccine responses in identical twins.

Sequencing was carried out using PBMCs. Every receptor here comes from a woman under 30 in good health.

This clonotype was counted a few times. This chain joins TRBV6-2 or TRBV6-3 and TRBJ1-5; 10 bases line up with TRBD1. The V gene end was trimmed by 8 bases and the J gene end by 4 bases; junction bases not matched to a gene: 14. The CDR3 has 17 residues. Germline assignment: CDR1 MNHEY and CDR2 SVGEGT. In DNA, the CDR3 is TGTGCCAGCCCTCCCCCCGGGACAGGGGATTGGAATCAGCCCCAGCATTTT. Its protein product is CASPPPGTGDWNQPQHF.

This clonotype showed up many times. The chain carries TRBV5-1 and TRBJ2-7; a possible D gene is TRBD2 (6 bases). The CDR3 consists of 13 residues. Trimming removed 2 bases from V and 5 bases from J, with 11 bases in between. In germline, CDR1 is SGHRS, CDR2 YFSETQ. The CDR3 region has the DNA TGCGCCAGCAGCTTATCGGGAGTAGACGAGCAGTACTTC. Its translation is CASSLSGVDEQYF.

The J gene is TRBJ2-3, the V gene TRBV12-3 or TRBV12-4, with TRBD1 matching 12 bases. V lost 0 bases to trimming and J lost 5 bases; unmatched junction nucleotides: 3. The CDR3 runs 16 residues. DNA for the CDR3: TGTGCCAGCAGTTTAGCCGGGACAGGGGGCGTAGATACGCAGTATTTT. Encoded protein: CASSLAGTGGVDTQYF.

The rearrangement uses TRBV6-5 and TRBJ1-4; weak D call: TRBD1 (6 bases). The CDR3 contains 14 residues. Germline CDR1 MNHEY, CDR2 SVGAGI. The ends were cut back, 2 bases at V and 6 bases at J, with 10 bases in the middle. CDR3 region: CASSYTSGDEKLFF. The CDR3 DNA reads as TGTGCCAGCAGTTACACCTCAGGGGATGAAAAACTGTTTTTT.

The table lists this clonotype with many counts. The chain joins TRBV12-3 or TRBV12-4 to TRBJ2-5, with D tentatively TRBD1 (5 bases). The CDR3 consists of 13 residues. Trimming stripped 3 bases from V and 5 bases from J, with 10 bases between. The CDR3 DNA reads as TGTGCCAGCAGTTTGGATGCAGGGGAGACCCAGTACTTC. Residues: CASSLDAGETQYF.

This chain links TRBV9 with TRBJ1-3; D is unclear. Germline CDR1 SGDLS, CDR2 YYNGEE. There are 15 residues in the CDR3. V lost 1 base to trimming and J lost 6 bases, with 14 bases between them. CDR3 in DNA: TGTGCCAGCAGCGTAAGTGTAAACCTGGCAAACACCATATATTTT. It translates to CASSVSVNLANTIYF. Using reference TRBV9 and TRBJ1-3 for the parts outside the CDR3, the full variable domain is DSGVTQTPKHLITATGQRVTLRCSPRSGDLSVYWYQQSLDQGLQFLIQYYNGEERAKGNILERFSAQQFPDLHSELNLSSLELGDSALYFCASSVSVNLANTIYFGEGSWLTVV.

The sample holds many counts of this clonotype. This chain uses TRBV11-1 with TRBJ2-5; a weak D match, TRBD2 (7 bases). The CDR3 loop spans 14 amino acids. Germline CDR1 reads SGHAT; CDR2 reads FQDESV (reference sequence). The ends were cut back, 5 bases at V and 5 bases at J, with 15 bases in the middle. This CDR3 reads CASSRMGGGETQYF. In DNA form, the CDR3 reads TGTGCCAGCAGCCGTATGGGGGGGGGCGAGACCCAGTACTTC.

The chain recombines TRBV7-9 with TRBJ1-1, with D possibly matching TRBD1 (5 bases). The CDR3 spans 14 residues. The V and J ends lost 2 bases and 6 bases respectively, with 13 bases between them. Germline V gives CDR1 SEHNR, CDR2 FQNEAQ (reference sequence). The CDR3 protein is CASSLTGDGAEAFF. Here the CDR3 DNA reads TGTGCCAGCAGCTTAACCGGGGACGGCGCTGAAGCTTTCTTT.

This clonotype appeared many times. V is TRBV5-1 and J is TRBJ2-7, with TRBD2 as a possible D gene (6 bases). V lost 4 bases and J 2 bases, leaving 13 bases between the germline ends. This CDR3 region has 14 residues. From germline, CDR1 is SGHRS and CDR2 YFSETQ. Here the CDR3 reads CASSPTGLAYEQYF. For the CDR3, the DNA is TGCGCCAGCAGCCCTACGGGACTGGCCTACGAGCAGTACTTC.

The sample holds many counts of this clonotype. This chain connects TRBV13 to TRBJ2-7; TRBD1 agrees at 9 bases. Per germline, CDR1 PRHDT and CDR2 FYEKMQ (reference sequence). The trim removed 3 bases at V and 6 bases at J, leaving 0 bases unmatched. This CDR3 contains 12 residues. The CDR3 loop is CASSLDRGEQYF. CDR3 DNA: TGTGCCAGCAGCTTGGACAGGGGCGAGCAGTACTTC.

This clonotype was observed a handful of times. This rearrangement joins TRBV20-1 to TRBJ1-1, with unresolved D. Germline values: CDR1 DFQATT, CDR2 SNEGSKA (reference sequence). The germline V and J ends were trimmed by 3 bases and 6 bases, with 2 bases remaining between them. This CDR3 region has 9 residues. CDR3 loop: CSASPEAFF. In nucleotides, the CDR3 is TGCAGTGCTAGCCCTGAAGCTTTCTTT.